This passage covers 13 T cell receptor beta chains from one sample sequenced in a study of CD8+CD57+ T cells in acquired aplastic anemia. According to the study, genomic DNA was the template for TCR beta VDJ and CDR3 profiling. TCRdb re-called the reads with MiXCR, one entry per CDR3 protein. This sample has roughly 150,000 distinct CDR3 sequences, with over 40% found just once. CD8+CD57+ cell expansion had been shown by flow cytometry in patients chosen for sequencing. The sequencing sample was made of sorted CD4+, CD8+, or CD8+CD57+ T cells (not recorded which) from PBMCs. The receptors stem from a human donor with aplastic anemia.

This chain joins TRBV11-2 and TRBJ2-5; D is possibly TRBD2 (7 bases). Germline values: CDR1 SGHAT, CDR2 FQNNGV. The CDR3 totals 16 residues. Trimming pared 4 bases from V and 1 base from J, leaving 16 bases between. The CDR3 region is CASSSRGARSQETQYF. For the CDR3, the DNA is TGTGCCAGCAGCTCCCGGGGGGCCAGGAGCCAAGAGACCCAGTACTTC.

The chain has TRBV24-1 and TRBJ2-7; D gene uncertain. Trimming cost V 5 bases and J 6 bases, with 16 bases left between them. The CDR3 runs 14 residues. The germline V gene has CDR1 KGHDR and CDR2 SFDVKD. The CDR3 protein is CATSALGVSGEQYV. CDR3 in DNA: TGTGCCACCAGTGCCTTGGGCGTGTCCGGCGAGCAGTACGTC.

This clonotype has at least ten counts. The rearrangement joins TRBV4-3 to TRBJ1-6; D perhaps matches TRBD1 (6 bases). CDR1 is LGHNA and CDR2 is YSLEER in the germline V gene. Trimming cost V 0 bases and J 5 bases, with 11 bases left between them. CDR3 size: 16 residues. Here the CDR3 reads CASSQEGGGHNSPLHF. CDR3 nucleotide sequence: TGCGCCAGCAGCCAAGAAGGAGGGGGGCATAATTCACCCCTCCACTTT.

Sample share makes this clonotype medium-sized (0.01 to 0.1%). The chain recombines TRBV25-1 with TRBJ1-2, with D possibly matching TRBD1 (6 bases). CDR3 size: 14 residues. The V gene's germline CDR1 is MGHDK and CDR2 SYGVNS. V was cut by 7 bases and J by 7 bases, with 19 bases left in between. CDR3 residues: CASNAGWGGAGYTF. The DNA of the CDR3 is TGTGCCAGCAACGCCGGATGGGGGGGGGCTGGCTACACCTTC.

J is TRBJ2-7 and V is TRBV2, with 9 bases that match TRBD1. With V trimmed by 6 bases and J by 0 bases, 6 bases remained unmatched. This CDR3 is 15 amino acids long. Germline CDR1 reads SNHLY; CDR2 reads FYNNEI. CDR3 sequence reads: CASRRGGQGSYEQYF. CDR3 in DNA: TGTGCCAGCAGAAGAGGGGGACAGGGCTCCTACGAGCAGTACTTC.

This clonotype was recorded at least ten times. V and J are TRBV4-2 and TRBJ2-1, with D perhaps given as TRBD1 or TRBD2 (5 bases each). Germline V lookup: CDR1 LGHNA, CDR2 YNFKEQ. The length of the CDR3 is 15 residues. V was clipped by 6 bases and J by 9 bases, with 21 bases between them. The CDR3 protein is CASSWSGTIYLEQFF. CDR3 in DNA: TGTGCCAGCAGTTGGTCCGGGACCATCTACCTTGAGCAGTTCTTC.

This clonotype was seen many times. This chain joins TRBV11-2 and TRBJ1-1; D is unresolved. The V end lost 5 bases, the J end lost 5 bases, and 15 bases lay between the germline ends. Germline CDR1 is SGHAT and CDR2 is FQNNGV. This CDR3 has 14 residues. Here the CDR3 DNA reads TGTGCCAGCAGCCTCGGTGGGTGGCGGACTGAAGCTTTCTTT. Protein product: CASSLGGWRTEAFF.

This clonotype was recorded many times. This chain joins TRBV6-2 or TRBV6-3 and TRBJ1-1; D is possibly TRBD1 (5 bases). With 5 bases removed from V and 0 bases from J, the gap between germline ends came to 13 bases. CDR3 length: 15 amino acids. Germline V gives CDR1 MNHEY, CDR2 SVGEGT. The CDR3 loop reads CASSRQSLMNTEAFF. The CDR3 nucleotides are TGTGCCAGCAGTCGACAGTCCCTCATGAACACTGAAGCTTTCTTT.

A note on this clonotype: A much larger clone differs by one base, so this may be a read error. The CDR3 nucleotides are TGTGCCAGCAGCCGACCGGGCCCCGATGAGCAGTTCTTC. Protein sequence: CASSRPGPDEQFF. The rearrangement uses TRBV7-2 and TRBJ2-1, with D uncertain. From germline, CDR1 is SGHTA and CDR2 FQGNSA. Trimming removed 5 bases from V and 8 bases from J, with 13 bases in between. The CDR3 covers 13 residues.

The rearrangement joins TRBV30 to TRBJ1-5; a possible D gene is TRBD1 (6 bases). CDR3 length equals 18 residues. Trimming took off 0 bases at V and 6 bases at J, with 24 bases between the two ends. Germline V CDR1 and CDR2: GTSNPN, SVGIG (reference sequence). The CDR3: CAWSVGDTWGVQGQPQHF. The CDR3 region has the DNA TGTGCCTGGAGTGTTGGGGACACTTGGGGTGTCCAAGGTCAGCCCCAGCATTTT.

The chain joins TRBV12-5 to TRBJ2-7, with 12 bases aligning to TRBD1. J was trimmed by 5 bases and V by 5 bases; bases with no gene match: 4. The CDR3 runs 14 residues. Germline CDR1 reads LGHNT; CDR2 reads FRNRAP. The CDR3 sequence: CASGPGQGANEQYF. In DNA form, the CDR3 reads TGTGCTAGTGGTCCGGGACAGGGGGCCAACGAGCAGTACTTC.

V gene TRBV7-9 combines with J gene TRBJ1-6; perhaps TRBD1 as D (6 bases). Deletions cut 9 bases from V and 6 bases from J, with 12 bases between. Germline CDR1 and CDR2: SEHNR and FQNEAQ (reference sequence). The CDR3 totals 13 residues. The CDR3 DNA is TGTGCCAGTAGCGGGACACTTAATTCACCCCTCCACTTT. Its translation is CASSGTLNSPLHF.

This CDR3 is CAAVQTAFSGYGYTF. The CDR3 region has the DNA TGCGCCGCAGTCCAGACTGCTTTTTCTGGCTATGGCTACACCTTC. This chain links TRBV10-2 with TRBJ1-2; D gene uncertain. The germline V gene encodes CDR1 WSHSY and CDR2 SAAADI. V gave up 11 bases and J gave up 4 bases, with 23 bases separating them. This CDR3 is built from 15 residues.